Presented here are 28 T cell receptor beta chains from one specimen sequenced in a study of beta chain features in type 1 diabetes. Their target antigens are unknown. Study-level results: Across all four CD4+ subsets, people with type 1 diabetes showed modestly shorter TCRB CDR3s.

Reverse transcription of all isolated RNA meant that expressed TCRB transcripts were sequenced. Libraries were prepared by immunoSEQ multiplex PCR; TCRdb keeps only in-frame clonotypes and omits some of them. Here the sample spans 600,000 or so clones, roughly 13% being singletons. The sequenced sample consisted of naive CD4+ T cells from blood. These receptors all stem from a young man with type 1 diabetes.

The table lists this clone with a few counts. The chain is built from TRBV2 and TRBJ2-5; D is ambiguous. The CDR3 runs 14 residues. Germline-derived CDR1 and CDR2 are SNHLY and FYNNEI. The germline V and J ends were trimmed by 3 bases and 4 bases, with 12 bases remaining between them. The CDR3 DNA is TGTGCCAGCAGTGATATAGTATCCGGAGAGACCCAGTACTTC. Translation: CASSDIVSGETQYF.

This chain links TRBV5-1 with TRBJ1-1; maybe TRBD1 (6 bases). V gave up 1 base and J gave up 5 bases, with 9 bases separating them. Looked up from germline, CDR1 is SGHRS and CDR2 is YFSETQ. The CDR3 is 13 residues long. The CDR3 DNA follows: TGCGCCAGCAGCTTGCAGGGGAGAACTGAAGCTTTCTTT. Protein: CASSLQGRTEAFF.

V is TRBV4-3 and J is TRBJ2-2; D is possibly TRBD1 (5 bases). The germline V gene encodes CDR1 LGHNA and CDR2 YSLEER. The CDR3 totals 14 residues. Trimming removed 0 bases from V and 6 bases from J, with 8 bases in between. CDR3 nucleotides: TGCGCCAGCAGCCAAGAAAAAGGGGCCGGGGAGCTGTTTTTT. It yields the protein CASSQEKGAGELFF.

This chain connects TRBV28 to TRBJ1-6; maybe TRBD1 (5 bases). V was cut by 5 bases and J by 1 base, with 15 bases left in between. Per germline, CDR1 MDHEN and CDR2 SYDVKM. The CDR3 spans 17 residues. The CDR3 bases are TGTGCCAGCAGTCCTGGGGGGGTGCGATCCTATAATTCACCCCTCCACTTT. Residues: CASSPGGVRSYNSPLHF.

J is TRBJ2-7 and V is TRBV23-1; D unresolved. TRBV23-1 is flagged as an ORF with uncertain function. This CDR3 region has 18 residues. Deletions cut 4 bases from V and 4 bases from J, with 26 bases between. The CDR3 nucleotides read TGCGCCAGCAGTCGGGGTTCCGGGCGGAACAGAAATCGGTACGAGCAGTACTTC. Protein: CASSRGSGRNRNRYEQYF.

This clone turned up a few times. The chain employs TRBV7-2 and TRBJ2-5; D gene unclear. The V end lost 5 bases, the J end lost 4 bases, and 11 bases lay between the germline ends. CDR1 and CDR2 from the germline V gene are SGHTA and FQGNSA. The CDR3 is made up of 13 amino acids. Here the CDR3 DNA reads TGTGCCAGCAGCCCACAGTTGCGAGAGACCCAGTACTTC. Translated, it gives CASSPQLRETQYF.

The J gene is TRBJ2-7, the V gene TRBV5-1; the match to TRBD1 covers 10 bases. V was pared by 4 bases and J by 3 bases, with 4 bases of the junction left unmatched. CDR3 size: 14 residues. Looked up from germline, CDR1 is SGHRS and CDR2 is YFSETQ. CDR3 sequence reads: CASSPGQGYYEQYF. CDR3 DNA sequence: TGCGCCAGCAGCCCGGGACAGGGGTACTACGAGCAGTACTTC.

In its sample, this clone was seen a few times. Within the sample, other DNA sequences also encode this same CDR3. This chain links TRBV7-2 with TRBJ1-6; D uncertain. The germline CDR1 and CDR2 sequences are SGHTA and FQGNSA. V lost 1 base, J lost 8 bases, and 6 bases lay in between. The CDR3 covers 13 residues. The CDR3 nucleotides read TGTGCCAGCAGCTTAGGAGGAGATTCACCCCTCCACTTT. As protein: CASSLGGDSPLHF.

This sequence joins TRBV6-1 and TRBJ1-1; no clear D gene. The germline V and J ends were trimmed by 8 bases and 8 bases, with 21 bases remaining between them. Germline lookup yields CDR1 MNHNS and CDR2 SASEGT. This CDR3 region has 14 residues. DNA of the CDR3: TGTGCCAGCGCTGCCCTTCCGGGAACCCTAGAAGCTTTCTTT. It encodes CASAALPGTLEAFF.

The genes are TRBV5-1 and TRBJ2-1, with D possibly called TRBD1 or TRBD2 (5 bases each). The V gene's germline CDR1 is SGHRS and CDR2 YFSETQ. Trimming removed 0 bases at V and 4 bases at J, with 14 bases between. The CDR3 has 16 residues. CDR3 nucleotide sequence: TGCGCCAGCAGCTTGGGGCTCGGGACCACATACAATGAGCAGTTCTTC. Protein: CASSLGLGTTYNEQFF.

The genes are TRBV9 and TRBJ2-1, with unresolved D. CDR3 length equals 11 residues. From germline, CDR1 is SGDLS and CDR2 YYNGEE. The V end lost 4 bases, the J end lost 8 bases, and 7 bases lay between the germline ends. The CDR3: CASSKNHEQFF. The CDR3 DNA reads TGTGCCAGCAGCAAAAACCATGAGCAGTTCTTC.

This chain uses TRBV2 with TRBJ1-6; a weak D match, TRBD1 (5 bases). The V and J ends lost 4 bases and 7 bases respectively, with 17 bases between them. The CDR3 covers 16 residues. From germline, CDR1 is SNHLY and CDR2 FYNNEI. The chain's CDR3 is CASSGGQGDPNSPLHF. The CDR3 DNA is TGTGCCAGCAGTGGGGGTCAGGGTGATCCAAATTCACCCCTCCACTTT.

This chain connects TRBV28 to TRBJ2-5, with a tentative D call TRBD2 (6 bases). Germline values: CDR1 MDHEN, CDR2 SYDVKM. V gave up 5 bases and J gave up 3 bases, with 16 bases separating them. The CDR3 extends over 15 amino acids. CDR3 protein: CASSGLAGRKETQYF. CDR3 DNA: TGTGCCAGCAGTGGACTCGCGGGACGTAAAGAGACCCAGTACTTC.

The gene calls are TRBV5-4 and TRBJ2-1; D is uncertain. Germline V gives CDR1 SGHNT, CDR2 YYREEE (reference sequence). There are 15 residues in the CDR3. V lost 3 bases and J 1 base, leaving 11 bases between the germline ends. The CDR3 region is CASSSSSSSYNEQFF. In DNA form, the CDR3 reads TGTGCCAGCAGCTCCAGTTCTAGTTCCTACAATGAGCAGTTCTTC.

The genes are TRBV25-1 and TRBJ1-5; D unclear. This CDR3 comprises 13 residues. Germline loops: CDR1 MGHDK, CDR2 SYGVNS. With 5 bases removed from V and 2 bases from J, the gap between germline ends came to 7 bases. The CDR3 nucleotides are TGTGCCAGCAGTTACGCAGGCAATCAGCCCCAGCATTTT. Protein product: CASSYAGNQPQHF.

The chain links TRBV2 to TRBJ2-1, with 7 bases identical to TRBD2. Germline CDR1 SNHLY, CDR2 FYNNEI. V was pared by 6 bases and J by 5 bases, with 7 bases of the junction left unmatched. CDR3 length: 14 amino acids. This chain's CDR3 is CASRQLASHNEQFF. CDR3 sequence (DNA): TGTGCCAGCAGACAACTAGCGTCCCACAATGAGCAGTTCTTC.

The V gene is TRBV7-2, the J gene TRBJ1-1, with 7 bases matching TRBD1. The CDR3 runs 12 residues. CDR1 is SGHTA and CDR2 is FQGNSA in the germline V gene. With 5 bases clipped from V and 9 bases from J, the junction kept 6 bases outside the gene matches. CDR3 bases: TGTGCCAGCAGCAAGCCGGGACAGCAAGCTTTCTTT. Protein: CASSKPGQQAFF.

This clone was detected only a few times. The chain links TRBV9 to TRBJ2-4; 8 bases fit TRBD2. The CDR3 loop spans 16 amino acids. The germline V gene has CDR1 SGDLS and CDR2 YYNGEE. With 0 bases clipped from V and 5 bases from J, the junction kept 7 bases outside the gene matches. The CDR3: CASSVGARGEENIQYF. CDR3 nucleotide sequence: TGTGCCAGCAGCGTAGGGGCGCGGGGGGAAGAAAACATTCAGTACTTC.

This clone occurred a few times. The chain couples TRBV28 to TRBJ1-1; D is unresolved. Germline CDR1 is MDHEN and CDR2 is SYDVKM. V was shortened by 1 base and J by 1 base, with 7 bases between the two germline ends. The CDR3 totals 14 residues. DNA for the CDR3: TGTGCCAGCAGTTTATTGCAGGAGAACACTGAAGCTTTCTTT. Translated, it gives CASSLLQENTEAFF.

The chain links TRBV4-3 to TRBJ1-4, with D tentatively TRBD1 (6 bases). Trimming took off 8 bases at V and 4 bases at J, with 17 bases between the two ends. From germline, CDR1 is LGHNA and CDR2 YSLEER. This CDR3 region has 15 residues. The CDR3 DNA reads TGCGCCAGCCGCCCTTTACAGGGCCATAATGAAAAACTGTTTTTT. Translated, it gives CASRPLQGHNEKLFF.

V usage is TRBV4-2 and J usage is TRBJ1-2; D unclear. The CDR3 covers 13 residues. The V end was cut by 2 bases, the J end by 10 bases, with 14 bases between. Looked up from germline, CDR1 is LGHNA and CDR2 is YNFKEQ. The CDR3 DNA reads TGTGCCAGCAGCCAACGTTGGGAAGATGACTACACCTTC. It specifies CASSQRWEDDYTF.

The chain recombines TRBV19 with TRBJ1-1; D ambiguous. CDR3 length equals 14 residues. CDR1 LNHDA and CDR2 SQIVND come from the germline V gene (reference sequence). Trimming pared 4 bases from V and 4 bases from J, leaving 13 bases between. The CDR3 sequence: CASSRAREVTEAFF. The CDR3 DNA reads as TGTGCCAGTAGTAGAGCACGTGAAGTCACTGAAGCTTTCTTT.

This clone was counted only a few times. The gene calls are TRBV4-3 and TRBJ1-6; possibly TRBD1 for D (6 bases). This CDR3 region has 16 residues. Germline-derived CDR1 and CDR2 are LGHNA and YSLEER. V gave up 1 base and J gave up 10 bases, with 17 bases separating them. As DNA, the CDR3 is TGCGCCAGCAGCCAAGTAGGGGGGACGGTCGTCTCACCCCTCCACTTT. This codes for CASSQVGGTVVSPLHF.

This clone was picked up one time. The sample carries other DNA sequences with the same CDR3. This chain uses TRBV5-1 with TRBJ2-7; D call uncertain. V dropped 4 bases and J dropped 0 bases, with 5 bases sitting between them. Per the germline V gene, CDR1 is SGHRS and CDR2 is YFSETQ. This CDR3 is 12 amino acids long. The CDR3 spells CASSLNSYEQYF. CDR3 DNA: TGCGCCAGCAGCCTAAACTCCTACGAGCAGTACTTC.

In this sample, this clone turned up a few times. The chain couples TRBV7-2 to TRBJ2-1, with 11 bases lining up with TRBD2. Per germline, CDR1 SGHTA and CDR2 FQGNSA. This CDR3 has 15 amino acids. Unmatched junction bases numbered 3, after V lost 2 bases and J lost 6 bases. This CDR3 reads CASSLLGTSGNEQFF. In DNA, the CDR3 is TGTGCCAGCAGCTTACTTGGGACTAGCGGCAATGAGCAGTTCTTC.

This clone appeared a few times. The chain links TRBV4-1 to TRBJ1-1; possible D gene TRBD1, 6 bases. There are 15 residues in the CDR3. Trimming cost V 0 bases and J 4 bases, with 12 bases left between them. From germline, CDR1 is MGHRA and CDR2 YSYEKL. The CDR3 DNA reads as TGCGCCAGCAGCCAAGAAGGGGGTCGGCGCACTGAAGCTTTCTTT. Amino acids: CASSQEGGRRTEAFF.

The V call is TRBV18, the J call TRBJ1-1; unclear D gene. Trimming took 3 bases from V and 10 from J, leaving 18 bases between them. Germline lookup yields CDR1 KGHSH and CDR2 LQKENI. The CDR3 is 14 amino acids. CDR3 residues: CASSPLDLPSRAFF. The CDR3 DNA sequence: TGTGCCAGCTCACCCTTGGACCTTCCCTCCCGAGCTTTCTTT.

This clone was seen only a few times. This rearrangement joins TRBV19 to TRBJ1-4, with unresolved D. The CDR3 totals 11 residues. Trimming stripped 4 bases from V and 8 bases from J, with 5 bases between. CDR1 and CDR2 from the germline V gene are LNHDA and SQIVND (reference sequence). The CDR3 here is CASSKDEKLFF. The CDR3, as DNA: TGTGCCAGTAGTAAGGACGAAAAACTGTTTTTT.